This paragraph covers one T cell receptor (beta chain) sequence. The V gene's germline CDR1 is SNHLY and CDR2 FYNNEI. Trimming took off 4 bases at V and 8 bases at J, with 8 bases between the two ends. The CDR3 sequence is 12 residues long. This entry belongs to a study of blood T cell repertoires in COVID-19. About the research overall: Acute and convalescent COVID-19 specimens originated in the United States, Italy and Spain. Sample material is recorded as cDNA or gDNA derived from T cells, B-cell-depleted T cells, or PBMCs.

In the original analysis: Nucleated cell counts were estimated from reference gene primer amplification. The table came from immunoSEQ multiplex PCR; TCRdb's copy has only in-frame clones and leaves some out. That table gives V, J and clone size, and the DNA gave D and trimming. Of roughly 200,000 clones listed, around 78% are singletons. The sequencing sample was made of peripheral blood. The receptor was derived from a woman of 80 years or more with active or convalescent COVID-19. The chain couples TRBV2 to TRBJ1-4; D remains ambiguous. The CDR3 DNA sequence: TGTGCCAGCAGTGTCGTCAGGGAAAAACTGTTTTTT. Residues: CASSVVREKLFF.